Each of the 6 T cell receptor beta chains below was sequenced from the same sample in a study of shared clonotypes between healthy human individuals. Some clones are missing from TCRdb's copy, which holds only in-frame ones; the method was immunoSEQ multiplex PCR. The sample lists about 800,000 clones; 90% to 98% were seen once. In the naive CD8 group, cells lacked CD45RO and were positively selected for CCR7, so terminally differentiated effector memory CD45RA+ cells were left out. The sequenced sample was naive CD8+ T cells sorted from blood. The receptors come from a man aged 30 to 39 in good health.

This clone was seen a few times. The rearrangement joins TRBV15 to TRBJ1-3; D ambiguous. The germline V gene has CDR1 LNHNV and CDR2 YYDKDF (reference sequence). Trimming stripped 3 bases from V and 0 bases from J, with 12 bases between. The CDR3 has 16 amino acids. In nucleotides, the CDR3 is TGTGCCACCAGCAGGGACCGTTCCCTCTCTGGAAACACCATATATTTT. Encoded protein: CATSRDRSLSGNTIYF.

The chain combines TRBV9 with TRBJ2-1; 8 bases line up with TRBD2. V was clipped by 4 bases and J by 6 bases; unmatched bases: 15. Germline CDR1 is SGDLS and CDR2 is YYNGEE. CDR3 size: 17 residues. CDR3 sequence: CASSPRGSGTFPNEQFF. The CDR3 DNA reads as TGTGCCAGCAGCCCCCGAGGTAGCGGGACCTTTCCCAATGAGCAGTTCTTC.

The chain has TRBV7-9 and TRBJ2-2; possible D gene TRBD2, 5 bases. Trimming took off 2 bases at V and 5 bases at J, with 15 bases between the two ends. Germline values: CDR1 SEHNR, CDR2 FQNEAQ (reference sequence). The CDR3 is 16 amino acids. CDR3: CASSLLLTGTTGELFF. The CDR3 region has the DNA TGTGCCAGCAGCTTACTCCTTACGGGAACAACCGGGGAGCTGTTTTTT.

The rearrangement joins TRBV27 to TRBJ2-1, with 12 bases that match TRBD1. This CDR3 has 16 residues. V was pared by 8 bases and J by 8 bases, with 13 bases of the junction left unmatched. Per the germline V gene, CDR1 is MNHEY and CDR2 is SMNVEV (reference sequence). The CDR3 coding sequence is TGTGCCAGCTGCGACGCAGGGACAGGGGGCAGTGATGAGCAGTTCTTC. Translating gives CASCDAGTGGSDEQFF.

Remarks on this clone: Within the sample, other DNA sequences also encode this same CDR3. V and J are TRBV27 and TRBJ2-5; D unresolved. The CDR3 is 13 residues long. CDR1 and CDR2 (germline): MNHEY, SMNVEV (reference sequence). V lost 1 base and J 5 bases, leaving 8 bases between the germline ends. The CDR3, as DNA: TGTGCCAGCAGTTTATTACGTGAGGAGACCCAGTACTTC. Translation: CASSLLREETQYF.

The rearrangement uses TRBV29-1 and TRBJ2-7; the D gene is possibly TRBD2 (5 bases). CDR1 and CDR2 (germline): SQVTM, ANQGSEA. This CDR3 spans 14 amino acids. V was shortened by 3 bases and J by 6 bases, with 18 bases between the two germline ends. The DNA for the CDR3 is TGCAGCGTTGACGGGATCGGGGTTCACGGCGAGCAGTACTTC. As protein: CSVDGIGVHGEQYF.